These 27 T cell receptor beta chains originate from one sample sequenced in a study of blood T cells in healthy people across ages (dated by TCRdb to between 2014 and 2017). Libraries were built with 5' RACE. The sequencer listed for this sample is Illumina HiSeq 2500. A second about 6 to 11 cycle PCR used a sample-barcoded 5' primer and a J-beta primer mix. TCRdb handled the public reads itself, with Q25 trimming in fastp and clone calling in MiXCR, and kept productive beta chains. Rows merge per CDR3 protein into single entries with the most common DNA and genes. The table for this sample lists 590,000 or so distinct CDR3 sequences; about 30% of them were counted only once. About 15% of the sample is held by the ten biggest clonotypes. The sequenced sample was blood. The receptors shown here come from a woman of 80 years or more in good health.

V usage is TRBV27 and J usage is TRBJ1-1; no clear D. The V gene's germline CDR1 is MNHEY and CDR2 SMNVEV (reference sequence). V lost 7 bases and J lost 1, with 22 bases in between. The CDR3 length is 17 residues. The CDR3 DNA sequence: TGTGCCAGCATACCTCGAGCCCCTACTCTTGCGAACACTGAAGCTTTCTTT. It translates to CASIPRAPTLANTEAFF.

On this clonotype: A read error is possible here, since a much larger clone lies one base away. This chain connects TRBV20-1 to TRBJ2-7; no clear D gene. The CDR3 length is 12 residues. V lost 3 bases and J 7 bases, leaving 13 bases between the germline ends. In germline, CDR1 is DFQATT, CDR2 SNEGSKA (reference sequence). The CDR3 region is CSASPVYNEQYF. Here the CDR3 DNA reads TGCAGTGCTAGCCCAGTCTACAATGAGCAGTACTTC.

This clonotype was found many times. The CDR3 nucleotides are TGTGCCAGCAGCTCTTCCGGGACAGGAGAAAAACTGTTTTTT. Protein sequence: CASSSSGTGEKLFF. V and J are TRBV7-9 and TRBJ1-4; 8 bases agree with TRBD1. The CDR3 consists of 14 residues. Germline-derived CDR1 and CDR2 are SEHNR and FQNEAQ (reference sequence). Trimming cost V 4 bases and J 8 bases; bases outside gene matches: 6.

This clonotype was counted between two and nine times. This chain links TRBV29-1 with TRBJ2-1; TRBD1 aligns across 7 bases. The better agreement between TRBJ2-7 and the DNA end casts doubt on the J call. This CDR3 region has 14 residues. In germline, CDR1 is SQVTM, CDR2 ANQGSEA. The CDR3 loop is CSTGQVLSYNEQYF. The CDR3 region has the DNA TGCAGCACTGGACAGGTCCTCTCCTACAATGAGCAGTACTTC.

The chain joins TRBV9 to TRBJ1-1, with D unresolved. CDR1 and CDR2 (germline): SGDLS, YYNGEE. The V gene lost 2 bases and the J gene lost 11 bases, with 13 bases spanning the gap. The CDR3 runs to 12 residues. The CDR3 sequence: CASSVVSQNAFF. DNA of the CDR3: TGTGCCAGCAGCGTCGTCTCCCAGAATGCTTTCTTT.

This clonotype turned up a few times. J is TRBJ2-2 and V is TRBV6-5, with 12 bases fitting TRBD2. The CDR3 runs 18 residues. The V gene end was trimmed by 0 bases and the J gene end by 5 bases; junction bases not matched to a gene: 7. Looked up from germline, CDR1 is MNHEY and CDR2 is SVGAGI. CDR3 residues: CASSYSGLAGGQTGELFF. CDR3 sequence (DNA): TGTGCCAGCAGTTACTCGGGGCTAGCGGGGGGGCAAACCGGGGAGCTGTTTTTT.

In this sample, this clonotype turned up a few times. The chain has TRBV7-2 and TRBJ1-2, with 8 positions matching TRBD1. The V segment lost 5 bases and the J segment 7 bases; nucleotides outside the gene matches: 9. Germline V gene sequence: CDR1 SGHTA, CDR2 FQGNSA. The CDR3 sequence is 14 residues long. The CDR3: CASSLRTGSPGYTF. The CDR3, as DNA: TGTGCCAGCAGCCTACGGACAGGGTCCCCTGGCTACACCTTC.

A note on this clonotype: Possible read error: a much larger clone is one base away. The chain joins TRBV6-5 to TRBJ2-7; tentatively, D is TRBD2 (5 bases). V was trimmed by 6 bases and J by 0 bases, leaving 18 bases between them. CDR1 and CDR2 (germline): MNHEY, SVGAGI. CDR3 length: 16 residues. The chain's CDR3 is CASRIRGIGISYEQYF. The CDR3, as DNA: TGTGCCAGCAGGATACGGGGAATAGGGATCTCCTACGAGCAGTACTTC.

V is TRBV20-1 and J is TRBJ1-5; 8 nucleotides align to TRBD1. The CDR3 covers 15 residues. V was pared by 3 bases and J by 4 bases, with 8 bases of the junction left unmatched. Looked up from germline, CDR1 is DFQATT and CDR2 is SNEGSKA (reference sequence). Here the CDR3 DNA reads TGCAGTGCTAGGGGAAGCAGGGGGCTTAATCAGCCCCAGCATTTT. Protein: CSARGSRGLNQPQHF.

V usage is TRBV6-6 and J usage is TRBJ2-7; no firm D call. The CDR3 sequence is 14 residues long. Germline CDR1 is MNHNY and CDR2 is SVGAGI (reference sequence). V was clipped by 5 bases and J by 7 bases, with 18 bases between them. CDR3 sequence (DNA): TGTGCCAGCAGTCCCCGCGGTGCAGCTCGAGAGCAGTACTTC. Translating gives CASSPRGAAREQYF.

Regarding this clonotype: This may stem from a read error, because a much larger clone lies one nucleotide away. The chain recombines TRBV7-2 with TRBJ2-4, with a tentative D call TRBD1 (6 bases). The CDR3 is 17 amino acids. Trimming took off 2 bases at V and 1 base at J, with 15 bases between the two ends. Germline CDR1 SGHTA, CDR2 FQGNSA. CDR3 DNA: TGTGCCAGCAGCTTACCCTGGACAGAAATGGCCAAAAACATTCAGTACTTC. It translates to CASSLPWTEMAKNIQYF.

This clonotype was seen a handful of times. The CDR3 nucleotides are TGTGCCAGCGCACGGGAGGTTTTCACCGGGGAGCTGTTTTTT. Protein sequence: CASAREVFTGELFF. The chain joins TRBV13 to TRBJ2-2; 7 bases fit TRBD2. The CDR3 spans 14 residues. The V segment lost 8 bases and the J segment 4 bases; nucleotides outside the gene matches: 7. Germline values: CDR1 PRHDT, CDR2 FYEKMQ (reference sequence).

This clonotype came up many times. The V gene is TRBV20-1, the J gene TRBJ1-4; tentative D call: TRBD1 (5 bases). The CDR3 sequence is 13 residues long. The V end lost 1 base, the J end lost 8 bases, and 11 bases lay between the germline ends. Germline-derived CDR1 and CDR2 are DFQATT and SNEGSKA (reference sequence). In nucleotides, the CDR3 is TGCAGTGCTAGAGTCAGGGATTCCGAAAAACTGTTTTTT. It codes for CSARVRDSEKLFF.

CDR3 residues: CASSLSSAEGIYNEQFF. The DNA of the CDR3 is TGTGCCAGCAGTTTATCCTCCGCGGAGGGTATCTACAATGAGCAGTTCTTC. The rearrangement links TRBV12-3 or TRBV12-4 to TRBJ2-1; D is possibly TRBD2 (6 bases). The CDR3 totals 17 residues. With 2 bases removed from V and 3 bases from J, the gap between germline ends came to 17 bases.

This chain uses TRBV11-2 with TRBJ1-1; 7 positions match TRBD1. CDR1 is SGHAT and CDR2 is FQNNGV in the germline V gene. V shed 7 bases and J 2 bases; nucleotides not matched to a gene: 10. The length of the CDR3 is 15 residues. Here the CDR3 reads CASTLRQGHNTEAFF. In nucleotides, the CDR3 is TGTGCCAGCACCCTACGACAGGGTCATAACACTGAAGCTTTCTTT.

Turning to this clonotype: An end of the junction differs from the germline gene, which may be a read error. The V gene is TRBV30, the J gene TRBJ2-2, with D possibly TRBD1 on 6 matching bases. The CDR3 totals 15 residues. Germline V CDR1 and CDR2: GTSNPN, SVGIG (reference sequence). The CDR3, as DNA: TGTGCCTGGAGTACCGCAGGGGTCGGCACCGGGGAGCCGTTTTTT. This encodes CAWSTAGVGTGEPFF. Full variable domain (rest looked up from reference TRBV30 and TRBJ2-2): SQTIHQWPATLVQPVGSPLSLECTVEGTSNPNLYWYRQAAGRGLQLLFYSVGIGQISSEVPQNLSASRPQDRQFILSSKKLLLSDSGFYLCAWSTAGVGTGEPFFGEGSRLTVL.

This chain joins TRBV20-1 and TRBJ2-4, with a tentative D call TRBD1 (6 bases). Gene TRBJ2-5 matches the end of the DNA better, so the J call may be wrong. From germline, CDR1 is DFQATT and CDR2 SNEGSKA (reference sequence). The CDR3 is made up of 13 amino acids. The CDR3 spells CSATDRNQETQYF. The CDR3 region has the DNA TGCAGTGCTACTGACAGGAACCAAGAGACCCAGTACTTC.

In its sample, this clonotype was seen many times. V is TRBV28 and J is TRBJ2-5; D not certain. The V end was cut by 3 bases, the J end by 9 bases, with 8 bases between. Germline-derived CDR1 and CDR2 are MDHEN and SYDVKM. The CDR3 is made up of 11 amino acids. DNA for the CDR3: TGTGCCAGCAGTTTTAACGGCGCCCAGTACTTC. The encoded protein is CASSFNGAQYF.

As regards this clonotype: A read error is possible here, since a much larger clone lies one base away. This sequence joins TRBV9 and TRBJ2-7, with D perhaps TRBD1 (6 bases). The CDR3 runs 15 residues. Germline CDR1 SGDLS, CDR2 YYNGEE. V lost 4 bases and J 7 bases, leaving 21 bases between the germline ends. Here the CDR3 reads CASSLRQVELGEQYF. The DNA for the CDR3 is TGTGCCAGCAGCTTAAGACAGGTTGAGCTCGGTGAGCAGTACTTC. Variable domain in full (rest from reference TRBV9 and TRBJ2-7): DSGVTQTPKHLITATGQRVTLRCSPRSGDLSVYWYQQSLDQGLQFLIQYYNGEERAKGNILERFSAQQFPDLHSELNLSSLELGDSALYFCASSLRQVELGEQYFGPGTRLTVT.

The table lists this clonotype with many counts. The chain joins TRBV5-1 to TRBJ1-2, with a possible D match to TRBD1 (5 bases). The CDR3 is 17 residues long. Trimming took 1 base from V and 1 from J, leaving 17 bases between them. Germline lookup yields CDR1 SGHRS and CDR2 YFSETQ. The CDR3 bases are TGCGCCAGCAGCTTGTGGGCCCGCGGCAGGGTTAACTATGGCTACACCTTC. This codes for CASSLWARGRVNYGYTF.

The rearrangement joins TRBV4-2 to TRBJ2-2; 7 positions agree with TRBD2. Germline V gives CDR1 LGHNA, CDR2 YNFKEQ. V lost 3 bases, J lost 7 bases, and 8 bases stayed unmatched. This CDR3 comprises 15 residues. DNA of the CDR3: TGTGCCAGCAGCCAGGGGAGGGCGGTTGGCGGGGAGCTGTTTTTT. As protein: CASSQGRAVGGELFF.

This clonotype was seen a handful of times. The chain employs TRBV7-3 and TRBJ1-1; D remains ambiguous. Looked up from germline, CDR1 is SGHTA and CDR2 is FQGTGA. This CDR3 region has 13 residues. Trimming left V 1 base short and J 1 base short, with 4 bases between. CDR3 coding DNA: TGTGCCAGCAGCTTAAAGACGAACACTGAAGCTTTCTTT. This translates into CASSLKTNTEAFF.

There are a few counts of this clonotype. The V and J genes are TRBV4-2 and TRBJ1-5; 8 positions agree with TRBD1. The trim removed 4 bases at V and 6 bases at J, leaving 8 bases unmatched. Germline loops: CDR1 LGHNA, CDR2 YNFKEQ. This CDR3 contains 15 residues. This CDR3 is CASSREGTGIQPQHF. CDR3 nucleotide sequence: TGTGCCAGCAGCCGGGAAGGGACAGGAATTCAGCCCCAGCATTTT.

This clonotype was seen repeatedly, ten times or more. The rearrangement joins TRBV5-1 to TRBJ2-1; maybe TRBD2 (6 bases). CDR1 and CDR2 from the germline V gene are SGHRS and YFSETQ. The CDR3 contains 13 residues. Trimming stripped 3 bases from V and 8 bases from J, with 12 bases between. The CDR3: CASSWMGLHEQFF. The CDR3 coding sequence is TGCGCCAGCAGCTGGATGGGACTCCATGAGCAGTTCTTC. The complete variable domain, with remaining parts taken from reference TRBV5-1 and TRBJ2-1, reads KAGVTQTPRYLIKTRGQQVTLSCSPISGHRSVSWYQQTPGQGLQFLFEYFSETQRNKGNFPGRFSGRQFSNSRSEMNVSTLELGDSALYLCASSWMGLHEQFFGPGTRLTVL.

To note about this clonotype: Its ends do not fully match the called genes, so a read error is possible. This chain uses TRBV28 with TRBJ2-3; 7 bases fit TRBD1. The CDR3 runs 15 residues. The germline CDR1 and CDR2 sequences are MDHEN and SYDVKM. CDR3 DNA: TGTGTCAGCAGTTTATGGGACAGTTTAGGGGATACGCAGTATTTT. Its protein product is CVSSLWDSLGDTQYF.

The CDR3 DNA reads TGTGCCAGCAGTTACGGTCAGCCTGCAGATACGCAGTATTTT. This gives the protein CASSYGQPADTQYF. The chain links TRBV6-2 or TRBV6-3 to TRBJ2-3; D call uncertain. Between the trimmed V and J ends, which lost 2 bases and 4 bases, there was a span of 10 bases. Germline values: CDR1 MNHEY, CDR2 SVGEGT. The CDR3 extends over 14 amino acids.

The count of this clonotype is one. The chain links TRBV6-1 to TRBJ1-1; a possible D gene is TRBD1 (6 bases). The CDR3 is made up of 11 amino acids. The germline gives CDR1 MNHNS, CDR2 SASEGT. Trimming cost V 11 bases and J 8 bases, with 15 bases left between them. The CDR3 is CARGGHSEAFF. The CDR3 bases are TGTGCCCGCGGGGGACATAGCGAAGCTTTCTTT.